This entry describes one T cell receptor (beta chain). The method was immunoSEQ multiplex PCR; TCRdb's version includes in-frame clones alone and lacks a portion of them. The sample records around 270,000 clones, 91% being singletons. The germline V gene encodes CDR1 SGHRS and CDR2 YFSETQ. The CDR3 is 15 amino acids. Trimming removed 0 bases at V and 0 bases at J, with 8 bases between. This entry is derived from a study of blood T cell repertoires in COVID-19. The wider study: From the United States, Italy and Spain came samples of acute and convalescent COVID-19.

Seattle's cohort entered during active infection and was followed longitudinally. The sample consisted of peripheral blood. The TCR sequence derives from a person aged 18-30 years with COVID-19, enrolled during active disease. The rearrangement uses TRBV5-1 and TRBJ2-3; D is uncertain. The CDR3 region is CASSLASLSTDTQYF. CDR3 DNA: TGCGCCAGCAGCTTGGCATCATTGAGCACAGATACGCAGTATTTT. The variable domain in full, completed from reference TRBV5-1 and TRBJ2-3, reads KAGVTQTPRYLIKTRGQQVTLSCSPISGHRSVSWYQQTPGQGLQFLFEYFSETQRNKGNFPGRFSGRQFSNSRSEMNVSTLELGDSALYLCASSLASLSTDTQYFGPGTRLTVL.